A single sample gave rise to the 29 T cell receptor beta chains below, sequenced in a study of T cells in Graves' hyperthyroidism and ophthalmopathy. RNA transcripts yielded amplified TCR beta CDR3 regions. Researchers ran a first-round RT-PCR on the TCR CDR3 using the HTBI primer set. MiXCR, applied by TCRdb to the multiplex PCR reads, yields one record per CDR3 protein. Altogether 690,000 or so distinct CDR3 sequences are present, around 20% being singletons, with the ten largest covering over 15%. Material for sequencing was blood. Receptor source: a woman aged 45-65 years with Graves' hyperthyroidism that later progressed to Graves' ophthalmopathy.

This clonotype has only a few counts. V and J are TRBV6-1 and TRBJ1-2, with a possible D match to TRBD1 (6 bases). The V gene's germline CDR1 is MNHNS and CDR2 SASEGT. The CDR3 spans 14 residues. Between the trimmed V and J ends, which lost 1 base and 8 bases, there was a span of 14 bases. CDR3 in amino acids: CASSEGPGVVGYTF. CDR3 bases: TGTGCCAGCAGTGAAGGACCAGGGGTTGTAGGCTACACCTTC.

This clonotype turned up a few times. This rearrangement joins TRBV30 to TRBJ1-2; D unresolved. Trimming left V 1 base short and J 3 bases short, with 9 bases between. From germline, CDR1 is GTSNPN and CDR2 SVGIG (reference sequence). This CDR3 is built from 13 residues. The CDR3 loop reads CAWSASRDYGYTF. DNA of the CDR3: TGTGCCTGGAGTGCTAGCCGGGACTATGGCTACACCTTC.

This clonotype was found many times. The rearrangement links TRBV3-1 to TRBJ2-2, with TRBD1 matching 11 bases. Losses at the gene ends were 7 bases for V and 3 bases for J; bases not matched to a gene: 4. There are 15 residues in the CDR3. Germline-derived CDR1 and CDR2 are LGHDT and YNNKEL (reference sequence). The CDR3 sequence is CASKPGQGDTGELFF. CDR3 bases: TGTGCCAGCAAGCCGGGACAGGGGGACACCGGGGAGCTGTTTTTT.

This clonotype was found a few times. The chain recombines TRBV4-1 with TRBJ2-1, with D possibly TRBD2 on 6 matching bases. V was trimmed by 0 bases and J by 7 bases, leaving 13 bases between them. The length of the CDR3 is 15 residues. The germline V gene has CDR1 MGHRA and CDR2 YSYEKL. The CDR3: CASSQEPGGRNEQFF. The CDR3 DNA sequence: TGCGCCAGCAGCCAAGAGCCAGGAGGGAGGAATGAGCAGTTCTTC.

The chain joins TRBV18 to TRBJ2-7; TRBD2 agrees at 9 bases. With 3 bases clipped from V and 0 bases from J, the junction kept 3 bases outside the gene matches. Germline V CDR1 and CDR2: KGHSH, LQKENI. This CDR3 region has 15 residues. The CDR3 region has the DNA TGTGCCAGCTCACCCGAGACTAGCGGCTCCTACGAGCAGTACTTC. As protein: CASSPETSGSYEQYF.

Many counts were recorded for this clonotype. The V call is TRBV6-1, the J call TRBJ1-1, with 8 bases matching TRBD1. With V trimmed by 5 bases and J by 3 bases, 11 bases remained unmatched. The CDR3 contains 16 residues. CDR1 MNHNS and CDR2 SASEGT come from the germline V gene. CDR3 in DNA: TGTGCCAGCAGTCGGTATTCACAGGGGGTGGACACTGAAGCTTTCTTT. Its translation is CASSRYSQGVDTEAFF.

This clonotype was seen many times. This rearrangement joins TRBV3-1 to TRBJ2-5; D gene uncertain. Per germline, CDR1 LGHDT and CDR2 YNNKEL (reference sequence). The CDR3 sequence is 18 residues long. V lost 1 base and J lost 0, with 18 bases in between. The chain's CDR3 is CASSQGPGDRLYQETQYF. As DNA, the CDR3 is TGTGCCAGCAGCCAAGGGCCAGGCGATCGCTTGTACCAAGAGACCCAGTACTTC.

The rearrangement uses TRBV30 and TRBJ1-3; perhaps TRBD1 as D (6 bases). The V end lost 2 bases, the J end lost 4 bases, and 18 bases lay between the germline ends. This CDR3 region has 16 residues. Germline CDR1 is GTSNPN and CDR2 is SVGIG (reference sequence). CDR3 nucleotides: TGTGCCTGGAGTTTTGGGTGGGGGGCGATAGGAAACACCATATATTTT. Residues: CAWSFGWGAIGNTIYF.

This clonotype was recorded many times. J is TRBJ1-2 and V is TRBV4-1; the D is unclear. This CDR3 has 14 residues. V lost 4 bases and J lost 8, with 17 bases in between. Per germline, CDR1 MGHRA and CDR2 YSYEKL. CDR3 sequence: CASSPEVLGRGYTF. The CDR3 coding sequence is TGCGCCAGCAGCCCTGAGGTTCTAGGACGGGGCTACACCTTC.

This clonotype was detected ten times or more. The chain links TRBV3-1 to TRBJ1-2, with a tentative D call TRBD1 (5 bases). There are 12 residues in the CDR3. Germline-derived CDR1 and CDR2 are LGHDT and YNNKEL (reference sequence). Trimming removed 2 bases at V and 5 bases at J, with 6 bases between. CDR3 sequence: CASSQQGYGYTF. The DNA for the CDR3 is TGTGCCAGCAGCCAACAGGGTTATGGCTACACCTTC.

A few counts support this clonotype. The chain uses TRBV27 and TRBJ2-1, with TRBD2 matching 11 bases. The germline V gene encodes CDR1 MNHEY and CDR2 SMNVEV (reference sequence). The length of the CDR3 is 15 residues. J was trimmed by 4 bases and V by 6 bases; bases with no gene match: 5. In DNA form, the CDR3 reads TGTGCCAGCAGCCCCCCTAGCGGGGGGTACAATGAGCAGTTCTTC. It encodes CASSPPSGGYNEQFF.

V and J are TRBV10-3 and TRBJ1-1, with a weak D call TRBD1 (6 bases). Between the trimmed V and J ends, which lost 8 bases and 3 bases, there was a span of 13 bases. CDR3 length: 13 residues. Germline CDR1 and CDR2: ENHRY and SYGVKD. The CDR3 DNA is TGTGCCATCGGGGGCAGGGGAGACACTGAAGCTTTCTTT. Translated: CAIGGRGDTEAFF.

There are many counts of this clonotype. CDR3 sequence reads: CASSRRTSGGSGELFF. CDR3 DNA: TGTGCCAGCAGCCGAAGGACTAGCGGGGGGTCCGGGGAGCTGTTTTTT. The gene calls are TRBV3-1 and TRBJ2-2; 14 bases fit TRBD2. In germline, CDR1 is LGHDT, CDR2 YNNKEL (reference sequence). CDR3 length equals 16 residues. V trimming: 4 bases; J trimming: 6 bases; junction bases outside the gene matches: 4.

The sample holds many counts of this clonotype. This sequence joins TRBV20-1 and TRBJ1-2, with a possible D match to TRBD1 (5 bases). Germline CDR1 DFQATT, CDR2 SNEGSKA (reference sequence). With 3 bases removed from V and 7 bases from J, the gap between germline ends came to 15 bases. This CDR3 has 13 residues. The CDR3 coding sequence is TGCAGTGCTAGTGGGGCCACATTGTTTGGCTACACCTTC. Protein product: CSASGATLFGYTF.

This clonotype was counted at least ten times. The chain joins TRBV14 to TRBJ1-1; a weak D match, TRBD1 (6 bases). The germline V and J ends were trimmed by 3 bases and 1 base, with 12 bases remaining between them. The CDR3 has 15 amino acids. CDR1 and CDR2 from the germline V gene are SGHDN and FVKESK. The CDR3 nucleotides are TGTGCCAGCAGCCACAATACAGGGAGGAACACTGAAGCTTTCTTT. Translating it yields CASSHNTGRNTEAFF. Complete variable domain (other parts from reference TRBV14 and TRBJ1-1): EAGVTQFPSHSVIEKGQTVTLRCDPISGHDNLYWYRRVMGKEIKFLLHFVKESKQDESGMPNNRFLAERTGGTYSTLKVQPAELEDSGVYFCASSHNTGRNTEAFFGQGTRLTVV.

This clonotype was found a few times. The V gene is TRBV7-2, the J gene TRBJ1-2; possibly TRBD1 for D (5 bases). The germline V gene has CDR1 SGHTA and CDR2 FQGNSA. The CDR3 has 13 amino acids. Trimming stripped 3 bases from V and 8 bases from J, with 13 bases between. The CDR3 coding sequence is TGTGCCAGCAGCTTGCAGGGTATCAGGGGCTACACCTTC. It specifies CASSLQGIRGYTF.

This clonotype was seen a few times. J is TRBJ2-1 and V is TRBV13; no firm D call. CDR1 and CDR2 from the germline V gene are PRHDT and FYEKMQ (reference sequence). The CDR3 consists of 14 residues. Deletions cut 0 bases from V and 7 bases from J, with 10 bases between. Here the CDR3 reads CASSLGRTTNEQFF. The CDR3 DNA is TGTGCCAGCAGCTTAGGCCGGACGACTAATGAGCAGTTCTTC.

V usage is TRBV20-1 and J usage is TRBJ1-5; no reliable D call. Germline-derived CDR1 and CDR2 are DFQATT and SNEGSKA (reference sequence). Trimming removed 5 bases at V and 0 bases at J, with 11 bases between. The CDR3 sequence is 14 residues long. The CDR3 DNA follows: TGCAGTGCTCTGGGAAGGGATAGCAATCAGCCCCAGCATTTT. This encodes CSALGRDSNQPQHF.

This clonotype was detected ten times or more. The V and J genes are TRBV18 and TRBJ1-1, with a possible D match to TRBD1 (5 bases). Germline assignment: CDR1 KGHSH and CDR2 LQKENI. The ends were cut back, 4 bases at V and 1 base at J, with 10 bases in the middle. CDR3 length: 14 residues. In nucleotides, the CDR3 is TGTGCCAGCTCACAGACAGAAACGAACACTGAAGCTTTCTTT. Translation: CASSQTETNTEAFF.

As for this clonotype: This may be a read error: a much more frequent sequence differs by one nucleotide. V gene TRBV12-3 or TRBV12-4 combines with J gene TRBJ1-5; the match to TRBD1 covers 10 bases. The CDR3 consists of 15 residues. CDR3 bases: TGTGGCAGCAGGACCGGGACAGGGGAAAATCAGCCCCAGCATTTT. As protein: CGSRTGTGENQPQHF.

The sample holds many counts of this clonotype. CDR3 sequence reads: CASSPRGGSQETQYF. The CDR3 nucleotides are TGTGCCAGCAGCCCCCGCGGTGGGTCACAAGAGACCCAGTACTTC. This chain links TRBV7-2 with TRBJ2-5, with no clear D. Germline-derived CDR1 and CDR2 are SGHTA and FQGNSA. The ends were cut back, 5 bases at V and 2 bases at J, with 15 bases in the middle. This CDR3 comprises 15 residues.

The chain couples TRBV6-1 to TRBJ1-2, with D maybe TRBD1 (5 bases). Germline CDR1 reads MNHNS; CDR2 reads SASEGT. V was clipped by 2 bases and J by 6 bases, with 22 bases between them. CDR3 length: 17 amino acids. This CDR3 reads CASSEKDPGRGLNGYTF. CDR3 nucleotide sequence: TGTGCCAGCAGTGAAAAAGACCCGGGACGGGGATTGAATGGCTACACCTTC.

This clonotype was seen more than once but under ten times. V usage is TRBV29-1 and J usage is TRBJ2-2, with 8 bases matching TRBD1. Per the germline V gene, CDR1 is SQVTM and CDR2 is ANQGSEA. The CDR3 runs to 14 residues. V dropped 6 bases and J dropped 7; count of bases not matched to a gene: 10. CDR3 in DNA: TGCAGCGTCCTGAGGACAGGGAACGGCGGGGAGCTGTTTTTT. Translated: CSVLRTGNGGELFF.

The DNA for the CDR3 is TGTGCCAGCAGTTTTGGACAGGGGGGGATAAATCAGCCCCAGCATTTT. Its translation: CASSFGQGGINQPQHF. This chain joins TRBV12-3 or TRBV12-4 and TRBJ1-5, with 10 bases matching TRBD1. CDR3 size: 16 residues. V was clipped by 3 bases and J by 4 bases; unmatched bases: 6.

The genes are TRBV14 and TRBJ2-7; the match to TRBD1 covers 7 bases. Germline assignment: CDR1 SGHDN and CDR2 FVKESK. The trim removed 4 bases at V and 3 bases at J, leaving 9 bases unmatched. This CDR3 region has 15 residues. CDR3: CASSLSTGPVYEQYF. CDR3 sequence (DNA): TGTGCCAGCAGCCTCTCGACAGGGCCTGTCTACGAGCAGTACTTC.

The chain links TRBV2 to TRBJ2-5, with TRBD1 identical over 8 bases. V gave up 7 bases and J gave up 3 bases; unmatched junction bases: 10. Germline CDR1 SNHLY, CDR2 FYNNEI. This CDR3 has 15 amino acids. This CDR3 reads CASNTKTGVEETQYF. CDR3 nucleotide sequence: TGTGCCAGCAATACAAAGACAGGGGTGGAAGAGACCCAGTACTTC.

The sample holds many counts of this clonotype. The CDR3 region is CASSLVSSGSTDTQYF. CDR3 DNA: TGCGCCAGCAGCTTGGTTTCTAGCGGTAGCACAGATACGCAGTATTTT. The J gene is TRBJ2-3, the V gene TRBV5-1, with 7 bases matching TRBD2. Germline V gene lookup returns CDR1 SGHRS and CDR2 YFSETQ. The CDR3 is made up of 16 amino acids. With 0 bases clipped from V and 0 bases from J, the junction kept 4 bases outside the gene matches.

This clonotype has only one observation. The CDR3 nucleotides are TGTGCCAGTCGAGAGACAGGGACGACCTATGGCTACACCTTC. It encodes CASRETGTTYGYTF. This rearrangement joins TRBV12-3 or TRBV12-4 to TRBJ1-2, with 7 bases aligning to TRBD1. The CDR3 runs to 14 residues. The J segment lost 4 bases and the V segment lost 9 bases, leaving 11 bases of the junction unmatched.

This clonotype was counted at least ten times. The V gene is TRBV30, the J gene TRBJ2-3; unclear D gene. CDR1 GTSNPN and CDR2 SVGIG come from the germline V gene (reference sequence). The V and J ends lost 4 bases and 1 base respectively, with 3 bases between them. This CDR3 has 11 amino acids. In DNA form, the CDR3 reads TGTGCCTGGACAGGCACAGATACGCAGTATTTT. Its translation: CAWTGTDTQYF.